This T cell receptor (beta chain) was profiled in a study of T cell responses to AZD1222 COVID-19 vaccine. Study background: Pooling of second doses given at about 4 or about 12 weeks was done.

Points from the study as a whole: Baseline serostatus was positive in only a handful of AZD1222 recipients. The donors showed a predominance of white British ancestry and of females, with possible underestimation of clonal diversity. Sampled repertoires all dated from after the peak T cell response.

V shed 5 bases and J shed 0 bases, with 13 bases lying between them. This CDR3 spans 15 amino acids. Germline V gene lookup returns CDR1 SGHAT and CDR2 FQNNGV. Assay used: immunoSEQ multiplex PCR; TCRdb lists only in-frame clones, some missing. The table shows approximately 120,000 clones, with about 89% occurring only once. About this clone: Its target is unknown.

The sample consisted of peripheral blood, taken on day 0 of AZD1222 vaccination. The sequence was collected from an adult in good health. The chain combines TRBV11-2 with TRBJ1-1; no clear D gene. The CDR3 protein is CASSPPWVMNTEAFF. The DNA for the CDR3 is TGTGCCAGCAGCCCTCCGTGGGTCATGAACACTGAAGCTTTCTTT.